The entry that follows covers one T cell receptor (beta chain) sequence. The data were taken from a study of OX40 agonist ivuxolimab in advanced cancers. Overall study: Checkpoint inhibitors had been given previously to approximately 41% of patients.

V dropped 3 bases and J dropped 1 base, with 11 bases sitting between them. Germline assignment: CDR1 MRHNA and CDR2 SNTAGT. There are 15 residues in the CDR3. Sequencing used immunoSEQ multiplex PCR; TCRdb keeps in-frame clones, though not all of them. The sample holds tens of thousands of clones, 75% to 90% seen once. The specimen comprised CD4+ or CD8+ T cells sorted from blood, sampled in a trial of the OX40 agonist ivuxolimab. V is TRBV6-4 and J is TRBJ2-3, with D perhaps TRBD2 (6 bases). This TCR was sampled from an adult with an advanced solid tumor such as melanoma, head and neck, liver or kidney cancer. CDR3 in amino acids: CASSEGLARTDTQYF. The CDR3 bases are TGTGCCAGCAGTGAGGGGCTAGCGCGCACAGATACGCAGTATTTT.